What follows describes a single T cell receptor beta chain. This specimen belongs to a study of blood T cell repertoires in COVID-19. Germline CDR1 and CDR2: SQVTM and ANQGSEA. V gave up 7 bases and J gave up 1 base, with 13 bases separating them. The CDR3 sequence is 13 residues long. Original handling: Counts of nucleated cells, estimated from reference gene primer amplification, were obtained. Sequencing used immunoSEQ multiplex PCR; TCRdb keeps in-frame clones, though not all of them. V, J and clone size are those of that table, while D and trimming were read from the DNA. This table has 120,000 or so clones, 85% to 90% appearing once.

The genes are TRBV29-1 and TRBJ1-1, with D uncertain. The sequenced sample consisted of peripheral blood. The sequence derives from a man at least 80 years old with active or convalescent COVID-19. CDR3 in DNA: TGCAGCGCTGAGACACTTTCGAACACTGAAGCTTTCTTT. Amino acids: CSAETLSNTEAFF.